This is a list of T cell receptor beta chains from one sample in a study of blood T cell repertoires in COVID-19. Clones were read by immunoSEQ multiplex PCR, and TCRdb kept only the in-frame ones, dropping some. Of 200,000 to 250,000 clones in the sample, around nine tenths were seen once. The specimen sequenced was peripheral blood. The receptors were sampled from a woman aged 35 to 49 who had recovered from COVID-19. CDR3s include the opening cysteine and the closing phenylalanine or tryptophan.

V	length	J	CDR3
TRBV9	15	TRBJ1-5	CASSGGQGVGQPQHF
TRBV20-1	14	TRBJ1-2	CSASRVGRDYGYTF
TRBV7-3	17	TRBJ2-6	CASSDRDRGPGANVLTF
TRBV5-1	15	TRBJ2-1	CASSLAAGAQYEQFF
TRBV5-1	14	TRBJ1-6	CASSRGQGNSPLHF
TRBV9	15	TRBJ2-1	CASSVGAGAEDEQFF
TRBV6-5	11	TRBJ1-2	CASRTVYGYTF
TRBV20-1	11	TRBJ2-4	CSAPGHNIQYF
TRBV29-1	13	TRBJ1-1	CSVDRGQSTEAFF
TRBV5-6	16	TRBJ1-5	CASSLAGYLGNQPQHF
TRBV11-3	13	TRBJ1-6	CASSLGGNSPLHF
TRBV11-2	16	TRBJ2-3	CASSLVTGVPTDTQYF
TRBV7-3	16	TRBJ2-2	CASSLTGTSGSGELFF
TRBV6-5	14	TRBJ1-2	CASRISGEGYGYTF
TRBV7-2	13	TRBJ1-5	CASSPGTGYPQHF
TRBV7-2	15	TRBJ1-2	CASSLAGGSIYGYTF
TRBV12-3/TRBV12-4	13	TRBJ1-3	CASERTGRNTIYF
TRBV5-1	16	TRBJ2-7	CASSQSAGTYSDEQYF
TRBV6-2/TRBV6-3	15	TRBJ2-3	CASSRNRGSTDTQYF
TRBV28	17	TRBJ1-5	CASLHAGTPYSNQPQHF
TRBV15	16	TRBJ1-5	CATSRVWDRAIQPQHF
TRBV18	16	TRBJ1-1	CASSPQGSGFGTEAFF
TRBV7-2	16	TRBJ2-3	CASSPRTSGDTDTQYF
TRBV5-1	17	TRBJ2-1	CASSLAVPGTSGSEQFF
TRBV25-1	15	TRBJ2-1	CASSAYRGTQNEQFF
TRBV14	13	TRBJ1-6	CASSQEFYSPLHF
TRBV6-2/TRBV6-3	13	TRBJ1-2	CASSPTGPGGSTF
TRBV7-7	14	TRBJ2-7	CASSLAQSSYEQYF
TRBV7-6	17	TRBJ2-3	CASSLAPLREAGDTQYF
TRBV5-6	16	TRBJ2-2	CASSRWTGQNTGELFF
TRBV7-9	14	TRBJ1-6	CASSRNGVNSPLHF
TRBV10-3	14	TRBJ2-7	CAISAGTGAQEQYF
TRBV27	16	TRBJ2-1	CASVLRGSGRGNEQFF
TRBV7-2	15	TRBJ1-5	CASSRGQESWQPQHF
TRBV28	13	TRBJ2-7	CASALIQGFQQYF
TRBV10-2	15	TRBJ2-7	CASRPGTGGGNEQYF
TRBV7-2	15	TRBJ1-6	CASSPPPGLRSPLHF
TRBV11-2	13	TRBJ2-7	CASSLVTLAEQYF
TRBV3-1/TRBV3-2	14	TRBJ2-5	CASSQPRGRETQYF